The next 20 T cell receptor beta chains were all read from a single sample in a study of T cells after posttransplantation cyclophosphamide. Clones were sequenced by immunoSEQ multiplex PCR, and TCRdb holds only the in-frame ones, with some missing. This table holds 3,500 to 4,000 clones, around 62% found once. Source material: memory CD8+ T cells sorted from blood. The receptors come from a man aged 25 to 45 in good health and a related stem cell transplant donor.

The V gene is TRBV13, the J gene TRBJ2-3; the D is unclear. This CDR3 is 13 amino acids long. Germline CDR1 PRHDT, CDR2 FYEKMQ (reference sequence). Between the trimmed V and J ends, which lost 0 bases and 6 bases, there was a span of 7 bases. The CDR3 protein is CASSLGLVDTQYF. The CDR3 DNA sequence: TGTGCCAGCAGCTTAGGCCTTGTGGATACGCAGTATTTT.

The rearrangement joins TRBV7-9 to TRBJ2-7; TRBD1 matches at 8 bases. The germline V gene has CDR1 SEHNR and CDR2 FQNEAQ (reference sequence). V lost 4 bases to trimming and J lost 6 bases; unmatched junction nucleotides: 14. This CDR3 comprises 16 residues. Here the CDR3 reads CASSSTFGQGHSEQYF. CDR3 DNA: TGTGCCAGCAGCTCCACTTTTGGACAGGGACATAGCGAGCAGTACTTC. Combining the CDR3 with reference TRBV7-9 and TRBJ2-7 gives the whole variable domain DTGVSQNPRHKITKRGQNVTFRCDPISEHNRLYWYRQTLGQGPEFLTYFQNEAQLEKSRLLSDRFSAERPKGSFSTLEIQRTEQGDSAMYLCASSSTFGQGHSEQYFGPGTRLTVT.

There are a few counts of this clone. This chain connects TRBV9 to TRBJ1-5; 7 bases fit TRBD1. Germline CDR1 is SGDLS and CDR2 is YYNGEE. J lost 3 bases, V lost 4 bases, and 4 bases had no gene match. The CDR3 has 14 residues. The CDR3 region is CASSPGQDNQPQHF. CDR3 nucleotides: TGTGCCAGCAGCCCTGGACAGGACAATCAGCCCCAGCATTTT.

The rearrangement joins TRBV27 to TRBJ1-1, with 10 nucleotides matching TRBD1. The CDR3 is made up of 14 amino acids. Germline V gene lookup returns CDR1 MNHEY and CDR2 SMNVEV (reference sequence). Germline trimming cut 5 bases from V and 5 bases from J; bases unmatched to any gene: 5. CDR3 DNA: TGTGCCAGCAGTCGACAGGGGGCGAGAACTGAAGCTTTCTTT. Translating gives CASSRQGARTEAFF.

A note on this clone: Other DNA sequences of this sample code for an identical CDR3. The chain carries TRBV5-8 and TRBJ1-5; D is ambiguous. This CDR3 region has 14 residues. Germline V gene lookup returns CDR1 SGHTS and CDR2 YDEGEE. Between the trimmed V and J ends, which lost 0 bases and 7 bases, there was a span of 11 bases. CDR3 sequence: CASSLGGLGQPQHF. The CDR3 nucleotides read TGTGCCAGCAGCTTGGGAGGGTTGGGGCAGCCCCAGCATTTT. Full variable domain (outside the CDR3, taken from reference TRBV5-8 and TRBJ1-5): EAGVTQSPTHLIKTRGQQATLRCSPISGHTSVYWYQQALGLGLQFLLWYDEGEERNRGNFPPRFSGRQFPNYSSELNVNALELEDSALYLCASSLGGLGQPQHFGDGTRLSIL.

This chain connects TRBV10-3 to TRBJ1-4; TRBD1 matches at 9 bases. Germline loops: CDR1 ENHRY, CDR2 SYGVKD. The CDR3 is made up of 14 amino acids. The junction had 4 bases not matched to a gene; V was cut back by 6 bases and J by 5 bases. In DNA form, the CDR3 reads TGTGCCATCAGCACAGGGGGCCCCAATGAAAAACTGTTTTTT. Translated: CAISTGGPNEKLFF.

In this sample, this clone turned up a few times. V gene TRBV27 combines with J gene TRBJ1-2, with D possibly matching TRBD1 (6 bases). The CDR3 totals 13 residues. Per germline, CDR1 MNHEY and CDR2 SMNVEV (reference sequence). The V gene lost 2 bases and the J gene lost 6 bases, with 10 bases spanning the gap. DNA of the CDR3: TGTGCCAGCAGTTTAAACAGGGTCGATGGCTACACCTTC. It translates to CASSLNRVDGYTF.

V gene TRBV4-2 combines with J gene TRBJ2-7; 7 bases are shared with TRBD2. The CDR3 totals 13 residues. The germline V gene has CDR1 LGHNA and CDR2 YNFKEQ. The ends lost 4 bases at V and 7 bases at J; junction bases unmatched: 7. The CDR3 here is CASSPGGMREQYF. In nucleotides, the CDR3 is TGTGCCAGCAGCCCGGGGGGAATGAGGGAGCAGTACTTC.

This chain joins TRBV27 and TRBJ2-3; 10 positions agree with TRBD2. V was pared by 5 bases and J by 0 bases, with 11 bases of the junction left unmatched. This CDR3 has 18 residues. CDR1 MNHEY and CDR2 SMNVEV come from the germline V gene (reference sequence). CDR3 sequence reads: CASSDPSLAGASTDTQYF. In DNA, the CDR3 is TGTGCCAGCAGTGATCCAAGTCTAGCGGGGGCTAGCACAGATACGCAGTATTTT.

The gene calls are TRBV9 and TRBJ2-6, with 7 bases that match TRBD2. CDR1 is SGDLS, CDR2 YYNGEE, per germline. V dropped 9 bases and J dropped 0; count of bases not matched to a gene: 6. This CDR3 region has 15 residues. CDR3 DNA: TGTGCCAACCCAGGGAGGGCCTCTGGGGCCAACGTCCTGACTTTC. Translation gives CANPGRASGANVLTF.

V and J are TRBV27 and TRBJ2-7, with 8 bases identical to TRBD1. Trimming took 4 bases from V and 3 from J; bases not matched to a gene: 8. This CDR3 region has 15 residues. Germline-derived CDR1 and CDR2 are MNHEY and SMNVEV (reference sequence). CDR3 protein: CASSSAQGVGYEQYF. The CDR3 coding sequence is TGTGCCAGCAGTTCGGCACAGGGGGTTGGCTACGAGCAGTACTTC.

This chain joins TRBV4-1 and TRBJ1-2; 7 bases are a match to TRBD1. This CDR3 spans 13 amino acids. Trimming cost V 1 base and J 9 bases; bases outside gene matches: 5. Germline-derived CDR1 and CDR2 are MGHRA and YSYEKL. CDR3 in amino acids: CASSQGQGRSYTF. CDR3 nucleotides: TGCGCCAGCAGCCAAGGACAGGGCCGTAGCTACACCTTC.

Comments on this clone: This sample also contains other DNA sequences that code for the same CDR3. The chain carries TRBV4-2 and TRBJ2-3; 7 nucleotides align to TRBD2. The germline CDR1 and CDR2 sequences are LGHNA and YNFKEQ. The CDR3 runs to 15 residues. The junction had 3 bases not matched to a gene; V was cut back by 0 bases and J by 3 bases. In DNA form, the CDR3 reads TGTGCCAGCAGCCAAGACCCCGGGGGGACAGATACGCAGTATTTT. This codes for CASSQDPGGTDTQYF.

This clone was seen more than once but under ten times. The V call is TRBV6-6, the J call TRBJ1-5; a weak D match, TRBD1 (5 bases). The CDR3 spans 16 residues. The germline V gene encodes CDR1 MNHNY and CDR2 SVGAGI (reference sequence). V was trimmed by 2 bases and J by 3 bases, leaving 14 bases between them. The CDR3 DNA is TGTGCCAGCAGTTACCTTTCGAAGGGGCTCAATCAGCCCCAGCATTTT. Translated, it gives CASSYLSKGLNQPQHF.

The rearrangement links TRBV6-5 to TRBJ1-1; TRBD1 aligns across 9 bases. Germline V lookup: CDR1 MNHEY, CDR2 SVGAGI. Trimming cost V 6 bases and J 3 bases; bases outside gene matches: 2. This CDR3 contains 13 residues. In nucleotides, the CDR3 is TGTGCCAGCAGCCGGACAGGGGACACTGAAGCTTTCTTT. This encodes CASSRTGDTEAFF.

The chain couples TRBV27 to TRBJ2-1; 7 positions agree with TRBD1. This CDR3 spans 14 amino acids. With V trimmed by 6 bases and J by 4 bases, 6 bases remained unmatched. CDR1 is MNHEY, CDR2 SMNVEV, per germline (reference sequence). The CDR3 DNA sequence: TGTGCCAGCAGCCCTGTGGGACAGTACAATGAGCAGTTCTTC. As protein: CASSPVGQYNEQFF.

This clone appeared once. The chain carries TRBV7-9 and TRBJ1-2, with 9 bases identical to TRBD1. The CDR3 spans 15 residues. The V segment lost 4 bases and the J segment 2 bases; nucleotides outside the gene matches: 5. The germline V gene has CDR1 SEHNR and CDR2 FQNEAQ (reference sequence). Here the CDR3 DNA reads TGTGCCAGCAGCTCACAGGGGGCTTTAAACTATGGCTACACCTTC. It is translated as CASSSQGALNYGYTF.

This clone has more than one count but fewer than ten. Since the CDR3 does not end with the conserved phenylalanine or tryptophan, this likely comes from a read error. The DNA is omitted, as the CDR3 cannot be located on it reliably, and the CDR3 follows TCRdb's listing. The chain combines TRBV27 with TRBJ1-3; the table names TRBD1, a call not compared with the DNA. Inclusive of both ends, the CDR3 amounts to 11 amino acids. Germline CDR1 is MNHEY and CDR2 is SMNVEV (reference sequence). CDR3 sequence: CASSHLGQGKV.

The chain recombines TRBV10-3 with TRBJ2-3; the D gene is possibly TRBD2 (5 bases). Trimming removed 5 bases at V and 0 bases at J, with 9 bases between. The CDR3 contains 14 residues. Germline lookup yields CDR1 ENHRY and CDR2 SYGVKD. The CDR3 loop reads CAISLPGSTDTQYF. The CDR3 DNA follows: TGTGCCATCAGTCTTCCGGGGAGCACAGATACGCAGTATTTT.

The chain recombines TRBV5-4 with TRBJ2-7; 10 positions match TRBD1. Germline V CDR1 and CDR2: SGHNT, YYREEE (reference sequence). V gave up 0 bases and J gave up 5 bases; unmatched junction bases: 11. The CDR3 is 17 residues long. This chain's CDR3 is CASSLARARDRGDEQYF. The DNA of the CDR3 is TGTGCCAGCAGCTTGGCCAGGGCCAGGGACAGGGGCGACGAGCAGTACTTC. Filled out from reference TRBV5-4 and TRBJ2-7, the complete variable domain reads ETGVTQSPTHLIKTRGQQVTLRCSSQSGHNTVSWYQQALGQGPQFIFQYYREEENGRGNFPPRFSGLQFPNYSSELNVNALELDDSALYLCASSLARARDRGDEQYFGPGTRLTVT.